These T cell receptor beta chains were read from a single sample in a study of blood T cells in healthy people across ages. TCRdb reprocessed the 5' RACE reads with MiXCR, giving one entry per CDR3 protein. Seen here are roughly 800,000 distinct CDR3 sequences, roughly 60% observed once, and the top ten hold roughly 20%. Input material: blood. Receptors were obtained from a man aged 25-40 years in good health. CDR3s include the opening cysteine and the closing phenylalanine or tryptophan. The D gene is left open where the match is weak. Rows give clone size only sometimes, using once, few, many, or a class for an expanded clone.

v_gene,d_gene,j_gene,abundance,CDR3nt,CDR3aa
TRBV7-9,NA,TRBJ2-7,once,TGTGCCAGCAGCCAACCGCCCCGACCCTACGAGCAGTACTTC,CASSQPPRPYEQYF
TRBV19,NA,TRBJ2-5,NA,TGTGCCAGTAGTGTGGGGCGCTGGGAGACCCAGTACTTC,CASSVGRWETQYF
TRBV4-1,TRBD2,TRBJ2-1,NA,TGCGCCAGCAGCCAAGAGGGCCCCCAGCGGGGGGGCCGCGGAGTATACAATGAGCAGTTCTTC,CASSQEGPQRGGRGVYNEQFF
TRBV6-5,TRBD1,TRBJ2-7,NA,TGTGCCAGCAGTTACGGGGACAGCTACTACGAGCAGTACTTC,CASSYGDSYYEQYF
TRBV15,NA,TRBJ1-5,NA,TGTGCCACCAGCAGACACCCAGGGCTTCAGCCCCAGCATTTT,CATSRHPGLQPQHF
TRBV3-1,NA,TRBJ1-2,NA,TGTGCCAGCAGCCAAGATCCCACAGCCTTATTGGGCTACACCTTC,CASSQDPTALLGYTF
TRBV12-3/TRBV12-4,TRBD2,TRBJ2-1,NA,TGTGCCAGCAGGGTAGGACTAGCGGGAGGGAATGAGCAGTTCTTC,CASRVGLAGGNEQFF
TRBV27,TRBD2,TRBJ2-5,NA,TGTGCCAGCAGTTTCGGCGGGAGTACGGAGACCCAGTACTTC,CASSFGGSTETQYF
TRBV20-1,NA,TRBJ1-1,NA,TGCAGTGCCCCAATAGGAGGGACGCGAGGAGCTTTCTTT,CSAPIGGTRGAFF
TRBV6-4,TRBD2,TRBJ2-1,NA,TGTGCCAGCAGTGCGGGGGGGCGCAATGAGCAGTTCTTC,CASSAGGRNEQFF
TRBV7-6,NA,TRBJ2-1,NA,TGTGCCAGCGGGGATCCCGTCAATGAGCAGTTCTTC,CASGDPVNEQFF
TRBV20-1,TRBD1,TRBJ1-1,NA,TGCAGTGCCCCAAGGGACAGGGGCACTGAAGCTTTCTTT,CSAPRDRGTEAFF
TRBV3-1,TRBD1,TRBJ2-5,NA,TGTGCCAGCAGCCAAGATCCCGGGACAGGGAACCAAGAGACCCAGTACTTC,CASSQDPGTGNQETQYF
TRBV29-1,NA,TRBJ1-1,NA,TGCAGCGTTGAAATGTTGGTGAACACTGAAGCTTTCTTT,CSVEMLVNTEAFF
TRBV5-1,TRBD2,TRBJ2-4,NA,TGCGCCAGCAGCACCCGCGGGGGGGCGACCAAAAACATTCAGTACTTC,CASSTRGGATKNIQYF
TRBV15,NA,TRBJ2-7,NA,TGTGCCACCAGCAGACCACCATGGACAGACGAGCAGTACTTC,CATSRPPWTDEQYF
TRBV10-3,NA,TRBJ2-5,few,TGTGCCATCAGTGTTGGGCACCAAGAGACCCAGTACTTC,CAISVGHQETQYF
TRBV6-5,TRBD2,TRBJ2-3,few,TGTGCCAGCAGTTTAGCCGTAATAGCGGGGTCTAGCACAGATACGCAGTATTTT,CASSLAVIAGSSTDTQYF
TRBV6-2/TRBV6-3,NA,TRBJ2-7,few,TGTGCCAGCAGTTACTCGTGGGACGAGCAGTACTTC,CASSYSWDEQYF
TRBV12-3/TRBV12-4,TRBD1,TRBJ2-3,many,TGTGCCAGCAGTTTCAGAGGGGGCGGAGATACGCAGTATTTT,CASSFRGGGDTQYF
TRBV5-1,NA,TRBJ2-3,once,TGCGCCACTTCTCTACAGGGCACAGATACGCAGTATTTT,CATSLQGTDTQYF
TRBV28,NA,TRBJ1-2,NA,TGTGCCAGCAGCCCTAGAGACGTTCTTGGGAGCCGACACTCTTATGGCTACACCTTC,CASSPRDVLGSRHSYGYTF
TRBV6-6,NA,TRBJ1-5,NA,TGTGCCAGCAGTTACTCCCACAATCAGCCCCAGCATTTT,CASSYSHNQPQHF
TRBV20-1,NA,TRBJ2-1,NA,TGCAGTGCTAGGGACGCTTCCTACAATGAGCAGTTCTTC,CSARDASYNEQFF
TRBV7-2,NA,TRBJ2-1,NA,TGTGCCAGCAGCCCACCCCTTGGTGAGCAGTTCTTC,CASSPPLGEQFF
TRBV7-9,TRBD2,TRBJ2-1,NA,TGTGCCAGCAGCCCAGGTCTCAGCGGGACCCCCTTCTCCGATGAGCAGTTCTTC,CASSPGLSGTPFSDEQFF
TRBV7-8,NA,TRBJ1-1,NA,TGTGCCAGCAGCATAATCCGGGGAAACGAGCGGGCTTTCTTT,CASSIIRGNERAFF
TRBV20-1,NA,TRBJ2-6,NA,TGCAGTGCTACAGGTCTGATCGGGACCCCTGGGGCCAACGTCCTGACTTTC,CSATGLIGTPGANVLTF